A selection of T cell receptor beta chains follows, all from one sample in a study of blood T cell repertoires in COVID-19. The data were produced by immunoSEQ multiplex PCR, yet TCRdb's version contains in-frame clones alone and is incomplete. This table has 150,000 to 200,000 clones, around 83% appearing once. The sample consisted of PBMCs or T cells enriched from blood (not recorded which). The receptors were gathered from a woman in her thirties who had been exposed to COVID-19. The CDR3 runs from the conserved cysteine through the conserved F or W. Fields, in order: J gene, V gene, CDR3 protein.

j_call: TRBJ1-2
v_call: TRBV6-2/TRBV6-3
cdr3_aa: CASSGELGQVAHYGYTF

j_call: TRBJ1-2
v_call: TRBV3-1/TRBV3-2
cdr3_aa: CASSLRTANYGYTF

j_call: TRBJ1-4
v_call: TRBV5-8
cdr3_aa: CASIDQGINEKLFF

j_call: TRBJ2-3
v_call: TRBV12-5
cdr3_aa: CASEVAGDRDTQYF

j_call: TRBJ1-2
v_call: TRBV6-5
cdr3_aa: CASRTGQLYGYTF

j_call: TRBJ1-2
v_call: TRBV19
cdr3_aa: CASSATGDYGYTF

j_call: TRBJ1-5
v_call: TRBV5-6
cdr3_aa: CASSLRTEIINQPQHF

j_call: TRBJ1-3
v_call: TRBV18
cdr3_aa: CASSSQGSGNTIYF

j_call: TRBJ1-4
v_call: TRBV30
cdr3_aa: CAWSDQGGWEKLFF

j_call: TRBJ2-1
v_call: TRBV5-6
cdr3_aa: CASSRGTGPYNEQFF

j_call: TRBJ2-1
v_call: TRBV5-4
cdr3_aa: CASSPGTSDYNEQFF

j_call: TRBJ2-3
v_call: TRBV29-1
cdr3_aa: CSVGLVGGRTDTQYF

j_call: TRBJ2-7
v_call: TRBV10-3
cdr3_aa: CAISEVTGQSSYEQYF